This TCR beta chain was documented in a study of identical twins. Findings and caveats of the study: Among out-of-frame alpha sequences shared by twins, low generation probability occurred in excess. The study drew conclusions from cross-sectional statistical analysis, not from following the same donors. Twins showed weaker excess sharing in their beta out-of-frame sequences.

TCRdb independently ran MiXCR on the 5' RACE reads; one entry per CDR3 protein. The sample lists 200,000 to 250,000 distinct CDR3 sequences; more than 9.5% were seen once. This CDR3 comprises 14 residues. CDR1 is MNHEY and CDR2 is SVGEGT in the germline V gene. Trimming pared 7 bases from V and 3 bases from J, leaving 13 bases between. This clonotype was observed a few times. What it recognizes is unknown. Separately, the same data were catalogued under a study of yellow fever vaccine responses in identical twins.

V usage is TRBV6-2 or TRBV6-3 and J usage is TRBJ2-1; possible D gene TRBD2, 6 bases. Sample: memory (CD45RO+) T cells sorted from blood. The TCR comes from a woman aged 18-29 years in good health. CDR3 loop: CASKLTAGYNEQFF. CDR3 nucleotide sequence: TGTGCCAGCAAACTAACAGCGGGCTACAATGAGCAGTTCTTC.